The rows below give T cell receptor beta chains drawn from one sample of a study of tumor-infiltrating T cells and Merkel cell polyomavirus. Libraries were prepared by immunoSEQ multiplex PCR; TCRdb keeps only in-frame clonotypes and omits some of them. This table has roughly 3,000 clones, about 83% appearing once. Sequencing was done on a sample of tumor tissue. The receptor source for this set is a man aged 45 to 65 with Merkel cell carcinoma. CDR3s include the opening cysteine and the closing phenylalanine or tryptophan. A D gene is named only where the DNA matches it firmly. Clone size appears in some rows only: once, few, many, or a class for an expanded clone.

>TRBV7-6|TRBD1|NA|TRBJ1-1
TGTGCCAGCAGCTCGGGACAGCACTGGAACACTGAAGCTTTCTTT
CASSSGQHWNTEAFF
>TRBV5-5|NA|NA|TRBJ1-2
TGTGCCAGCAGCTTGGAAGGGGGTAGCTATGGCTACACCTTC
CASSLEGGSYGYTF
>TRBV5-1|NA|NA|TRBJ1-1
TGCGCCAGCAGCTTGTCTCGGCGGGAGACTTGGAGCACTGAAGCTTTCTTT
CASSLSRRETWSTEAFF
>TRBV5-1|TRBD1|NA|TRBJ1-6
TGCGCCAGCAGCGGACGGGACAGAAATTCACCCCTCCACTTT
CASSGRDRNSPLHF
>TRBV4-2|NA|NA|TRBJ1-1
TGTGCCAGCAGCCAAGATCGGGGAGGGGTCACTGAAGCTTTCTTT
CASSQDRGGVTEAFF
>TRBV19|TRBD1|NA|TRBJ1-2
TGTGCCAGTAGTAAGGGACAGGCCTCTAACTATGGCTACACCTTC
CASSKGQASNYGYTF
>TRBV15|TRBD1|NA|TRBJ1-4
TGTGCCACCAGCAGGGCGAGGACAGGGGGTAACGTCGTGTCTAATGAAAAACTGTTTTTT
CATSRARTGGNVVSNEKLFF
>TRBV7-9|NA|NA|TRBJ2-3
TGTGCCAGCAGCTTAGGGGTGATAGACTACCAAGATACGCAGTATTTT
CASSLGVIDYQDTQYF
>TRBV15|NA|few|TRBJ1-6
TGTGCCACCAACCGGGGGGGTTCACCCCTCCACTTT
CATNRGGSPLHF
>TRBV7-9|NA|NA|TRBJ2-3
TGTGCCAGCAGCTTACTTCATCGGGGGAGCACAGATACGCAGTATTTT
CASSLLHRGSTDTQYF
>TRBV5-1|NA|NA|TRBJ2-3
TGCGCCAGCAGCTCCCAGGGGGGAGATACGCAGTATTTT
CASSSQGGDTQYF
>TRBV18|TRBD1|NA|TRBJ2-3
TGTGCCAGCTCACGAACAGGGGGTAGGACAGATACGCAGTATTTT
CASSRTGGRTDTQYF
>TRBV25-1|NA|NA|TRBJ1-2
TGTGCCAGCAGTGGGGCGGGCTATGGCTACACCTTC
CASSGAGYGYTF
>TRBV23-1|NA|NA|TRBJ2-5
TGCGCCAGCCCAAAGAGGCGGAGGGGCGATCTCCAAGAGACCCAGTACTTC
CASPKRRRGDLQETQYF
>TRBV4-1|TRBD2|NA|TRBJ2-5
TGCGCCAGCAGCCAAGATCGAAGGAGTCCTAGCGGGGGCCACCAAGAGACCCAGTACTTC
CASSQDRRSPSGGHQETQYF
>TRBV7-9|NA|NA|TRBJ1-1
TGTGCCAGCAGCTCAATACAGGGAATCGCTGAAGCTTTCTTT
CASSSIQGIAEAFF
>TRBV6-1|NA|few|TRBJ1-1
TGTGCCAGCAGTTTCGGGGCGGGGGTGGCTTTCTTT
CASSFGAGVAFF
>TRBV6-6|TRBD1|NA|TRBJ1-1
TGTGCCAGCAGTTTCGGACAGGTGAACACTGAAGCTTTCTTT
CASSFGQVNTEAFF
>TRBV6-5|NA|NA|TRBJ1-2
TGTGCCAGCAGTTACTCGAGAGGAGAAGGAGGGAGTGGCTACACCTTC
CASSYSRGEGGSGYTF
>TRBV9|NA|NA|TRBJ1-2
TGTGCCAGCAGCGTAGGTTCCCCAGGGGCGGAAGGCTACACCTTC
CASSVGSPGAEGYTF
>TRBV5-1|TRBD1|NA|TRBJ1-2
TGCGCCAGCAGCTCGGCAGGGGGCGACTATGGCTACACCTTC
CASSSAGGDYGYTF
>TRBV6-5|NA|NA|TRBJ1-3
TGTGCCAGCAGCGTTGAGGGAAGCTCTGGAAACACCATATATTTT
CASSVEGSSGNTIYF
>TRBV14|NA|NA|TRBJ1-2
TGTGCCAGCAGCCCGGGACTGCAATATGGCTACACCTTC
CASSPGLQYGYTF
>TRBV7-9|NA|NA|TRBJ1-2
TGTGCCAGCAGCTTAGTAGCAGGGTCCTATGGCTACACCTTC
CASSLVAGSYGYTF
>TRBV4-2|NA|NA|TRBJ1-2
TGTGCCAGCAGCCAAGTTGATAGGGGGATGTATGGCTACACCTTC
CASSQVDRGMYGYTF
>TRBV5-6|NA|NA|TRBJ1-5
TGTGCCAGCAGCTTGGCGCGACAGGTTGAATTGGAGCCCCAGCATTTT
CASSLARQVELEPQHF
>TRBV5-1|NA|NA|TRBJ2-6
TGCGCCAGCAGCTTGCAGTCTGGGGCCAACGTCCTGACTTTC
CASSLQSGANVLTF
>TRBV28|NA|NA|TRBJ2-2
TGTGCCAGCAGTCCAAATCACGGGTGGCTGTTTTTT
CASSPNHGWLFF
>TRBV7-5|NA|NA|TRBJ1-1
TGTGCCAGCAGCTTCCGGGTTTGGGACACTGAAGCTTTCTTT
CASSFRVWDTEAFF